This TCR beta chain was recorded in a study of blood T cell repertoires in COVID-19 (dated by TCRdb to about 2020). In the study overall: Collaborator samples came from the United States, Italy and Spain and covered acute and convalescent phases of COVID-19. The dataset comprised deeply sampled blood TCRbeta repertoires from subjects exposed to, actively infected with, or recovered from COVID-19. The samples were drawn from the first 160 participants of the ongoing ImmuneRACE study and from 1,200 or so subjects provided by 6 global collaborators. Where available, HLA class I and class II types were obtained from metadata supplied by the sample provider rather than from assay-based typing. Nearly every sample came with metadata listing a de-identified subject ID, COVID-19 status, age in years and sex. The material from the prospective study consisted of cDNA or gDNA derived from T cells, B-cell-depleted T cells, or PBMCs. A freely available public database, intended as a resource for researchers studying the immune response to SARS-CoV-2, is where the repertoires were released. Here is what the overall study found, with its caveats: The amount of clinical and demographic metadata varied by source and participant and was provided uncurated.

About this clone: Its antigen is not yet known. No quality values exist for individual bases; no much larger clone is one base distant.

TCRbeta CDR3 regions were amplified from genomic DNA by means of the immunoSEQ Assay, a bias-controlled multiplex PCR. The original methods were these. Nucleated cell counts per sample were estimated from amplification of reference gene primers within the assay. To quantify the absolute abundance of each unique TCRbeta CDR3 rearrangement, sequence reads were collapsed and filtered. For each sample, productive Simpson clonality was calculated by taking the square root of Simpson's diversity index across productive rearrangements. Sourced from immuneACCESS, this table was stored by TCRdb with only in-frame sequences that have V and J called. A share of the clones is absent; for the studies checked, an unresolved V gene accounts for under half, and the remainder has no known explanation. D and trimming come from the DNA, and the V and J calls and clone size come from that table. Present in this sample are about 100,000 clones, roughly four fifths of which were seen just once. The leading ten clones occupy 4% to 5% of the sample.

The germline V gene gives CDR1 as SGDLS and CDR2 as YYNGEE. The junction carries 14 bases between V and J, which are trimmed by 3 bases and 4 bases respectively. Measured from the cysteine to the phenylalanine, the CDR3 is 15 residues long. Solely the CDR3 DNA is kept, with 45 bases framed from the first base. Each collaborating institution followed its own protocols to collect whole blood in K2EDTA tubes. Collaborator samples were shipped for TCRbeta analysis as frozen whole blood, isolated PBMCs, or DNA extracted from either sample type. The source of this sequence is a woman aged 70-85 years with acute or convalescent COVID-19. Sequenced sample: peripheral blood. Here the chain combines TRBV9 and TRBJ2-1; TRBD1 is possibly the D segment (6 matching bases). This receptor carries the CDR3 CASSATGRGYNEQFF. The base sequence is TGTGCCAGCAGCGCCACAGGGAGAGGGTACAATGAGCAGTTCTTC.